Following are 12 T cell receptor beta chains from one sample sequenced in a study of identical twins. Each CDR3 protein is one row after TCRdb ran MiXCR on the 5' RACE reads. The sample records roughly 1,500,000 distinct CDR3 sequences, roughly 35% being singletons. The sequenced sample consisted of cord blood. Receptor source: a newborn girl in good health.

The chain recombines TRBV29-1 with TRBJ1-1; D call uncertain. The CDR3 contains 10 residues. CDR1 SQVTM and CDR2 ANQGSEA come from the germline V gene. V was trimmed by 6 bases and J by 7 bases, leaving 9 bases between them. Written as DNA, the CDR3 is TGCAGCGTCGCGGACCTTGAAGCTTTCTTT. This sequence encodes CSVADLEAFF.

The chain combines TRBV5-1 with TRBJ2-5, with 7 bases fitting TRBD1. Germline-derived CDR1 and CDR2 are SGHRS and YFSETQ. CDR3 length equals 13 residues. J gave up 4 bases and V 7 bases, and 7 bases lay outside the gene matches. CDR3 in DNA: TGCGCCAGCGGCCGGGACAGAGGAGAGACCCAGTACTTC. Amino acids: CASGRDRGETQYF.

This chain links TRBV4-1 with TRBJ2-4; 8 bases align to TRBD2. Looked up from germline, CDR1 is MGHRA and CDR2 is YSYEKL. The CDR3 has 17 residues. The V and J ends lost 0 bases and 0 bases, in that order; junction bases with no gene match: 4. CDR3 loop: CASSQDLSGVAKNIQYF. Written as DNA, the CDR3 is TGCGCCAGCAGCCAAGATCTTAGCGGGGTAGCCAAAAACATTCAGTACTTC.

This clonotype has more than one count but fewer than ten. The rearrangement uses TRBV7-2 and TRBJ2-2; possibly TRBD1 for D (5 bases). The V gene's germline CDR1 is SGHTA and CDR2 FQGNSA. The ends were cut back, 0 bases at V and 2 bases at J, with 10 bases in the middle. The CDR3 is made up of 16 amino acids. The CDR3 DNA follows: TGTGCCAGCAGCTTAGCAGTGACAGTAAACACCGGGGAGCTGTTTTTT. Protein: CASSLAVTVNTGELFF.

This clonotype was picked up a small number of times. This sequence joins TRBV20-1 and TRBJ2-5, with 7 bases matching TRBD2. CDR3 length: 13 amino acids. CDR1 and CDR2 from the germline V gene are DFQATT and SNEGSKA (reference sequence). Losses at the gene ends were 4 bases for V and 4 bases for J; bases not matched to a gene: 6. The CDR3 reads CSATAGVRETQYF. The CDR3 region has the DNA TGCAGTGCTACGGCGGGAGTACGAGAGACCCAGTACTTC.

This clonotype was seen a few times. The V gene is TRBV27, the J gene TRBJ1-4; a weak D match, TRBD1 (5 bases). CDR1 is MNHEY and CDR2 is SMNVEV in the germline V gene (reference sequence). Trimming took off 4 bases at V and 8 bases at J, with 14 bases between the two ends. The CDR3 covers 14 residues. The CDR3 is CASSSIQGREKLFF. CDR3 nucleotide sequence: TGTGCCAGCAGTTCCATCCAGGGCAGGGAAAAACTGTTTTTT.

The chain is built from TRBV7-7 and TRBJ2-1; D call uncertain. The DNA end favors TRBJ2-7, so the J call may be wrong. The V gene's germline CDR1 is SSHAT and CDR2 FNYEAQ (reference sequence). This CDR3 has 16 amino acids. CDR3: CASSLSSAVSYNEQYF. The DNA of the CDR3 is TGTGCCAGCAGCTTGTCGTCGGCAGTGTCCTACAATGAGCAGTACTTC.

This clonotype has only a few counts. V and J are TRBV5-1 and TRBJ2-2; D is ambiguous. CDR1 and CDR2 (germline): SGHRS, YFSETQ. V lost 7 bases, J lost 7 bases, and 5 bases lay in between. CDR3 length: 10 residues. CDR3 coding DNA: TGCGCCAGCGGTGACGGGGAGCTGTTTTTT. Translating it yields CASGDGELFF. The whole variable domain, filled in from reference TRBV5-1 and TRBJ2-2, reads KAGVTQTPRYLIKTRGQQVTLSCSPISGHRSVSWYQQTPGQGLQFLFEYFSETQRNKGNFPGRFSGRQFSNSRSEMNVSTLELGDSALYLCASGDGELFFGEGSRLTVL.

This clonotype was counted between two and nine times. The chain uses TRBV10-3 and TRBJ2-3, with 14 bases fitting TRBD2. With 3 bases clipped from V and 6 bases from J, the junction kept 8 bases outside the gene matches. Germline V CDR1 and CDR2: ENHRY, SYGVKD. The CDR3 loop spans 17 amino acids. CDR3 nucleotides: TGTGCCATCAGTGATGGGGGACTAGCGGGGGCGAGGGATACGCAGTATTTT. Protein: CAISDGGLAGARDTQYF.

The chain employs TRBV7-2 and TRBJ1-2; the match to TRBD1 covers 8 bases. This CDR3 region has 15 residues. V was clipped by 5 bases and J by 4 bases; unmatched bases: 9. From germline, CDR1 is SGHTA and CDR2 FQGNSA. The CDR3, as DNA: TGTGCCAGCAGCATCACAGGGGGACTTGGCTATGGCTACACCTTC. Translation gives CASSITGGLGYGYTF.

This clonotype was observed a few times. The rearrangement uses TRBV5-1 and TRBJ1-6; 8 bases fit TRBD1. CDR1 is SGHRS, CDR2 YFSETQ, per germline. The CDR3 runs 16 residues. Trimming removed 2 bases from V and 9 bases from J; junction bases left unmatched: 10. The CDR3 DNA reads TGCGCCAGCAGCTTAACCTGGACAGGGAACAGTTCACCCCTCCACTTT. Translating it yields CASSLTWTGNSSPLHF.

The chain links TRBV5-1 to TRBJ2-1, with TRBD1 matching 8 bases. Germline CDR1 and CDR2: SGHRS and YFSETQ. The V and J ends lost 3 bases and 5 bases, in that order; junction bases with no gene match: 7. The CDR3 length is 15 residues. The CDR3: CASSSRTGPDNEQFF. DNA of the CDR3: TGCGCCAGCAGCTCCAGGACAGGGCCCGACAATGAGCAGTTCTTC.